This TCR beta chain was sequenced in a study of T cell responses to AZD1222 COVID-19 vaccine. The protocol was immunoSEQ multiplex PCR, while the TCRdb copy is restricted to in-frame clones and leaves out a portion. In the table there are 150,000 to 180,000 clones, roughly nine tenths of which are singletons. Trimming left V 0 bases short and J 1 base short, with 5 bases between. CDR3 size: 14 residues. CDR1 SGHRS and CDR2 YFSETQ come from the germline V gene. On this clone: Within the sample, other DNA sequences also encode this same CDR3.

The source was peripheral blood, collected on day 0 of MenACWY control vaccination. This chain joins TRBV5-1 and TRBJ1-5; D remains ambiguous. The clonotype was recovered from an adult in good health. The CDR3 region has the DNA TGCGCCAGCAGCTTGGGTGTGAGCAATCAGCCCCAGCATTTT. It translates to CASSLGVSNQPQHF.